Shown below are 7 T cell receptor beta chains from a single sample sequenced in a study of beta chain features in type 1 diabetes. General study results and limits: All four CD4+ subsets from Type 1 diabetes patients carried moderately but significantly shorter TCRB CDR3s.

For these TCRs, the target antigens are not known. The authors reverse transcribed all of the isolated RNA, so sequencing captured expressed TCRB transcripts. Method: immunoSEQ multiplex PCR; TCRdb's copy keeps in-frame clones and lacks some. The sample holds tens of thousands of clones, 66% seen once. The sequenced material came from Tregs from blood. The receptors were gathered from a woman between 18 and 29 years old with type 1 diabetes.

The chain has TRBV7-6 and TRBJ2-6; weak D call: TRBD1 (5 bases). The CDR3 has 15 residues. V lost 7 bases and J lost 1, with 11 bases in between. Per germline, CDR1 SGHVS and CDR2 FNYEAQ. The DNA of the CDR3 is TGTGCCAGCAACCCAACAGGTTCTGGGGCCAACGTCCTGACTTTC. This translates into CASNPTGSGANVLTF.

In this sample, this clone turned up once. The chain recombines TRBV20-1 with TRBJ1-4; 9 nucleotides match TRBD1. The CDR3 covers 11 residues. Germline CDR1 and CDR2: DFQATT and SNEGSKA (reference sequence). Trimming removed 6 bases from V and 8 bases from J; junction bases left unmatched: 1. CDR3 DNA sequence: TGCAGTGCCACAGGGGGCGAAAAACTGTTTTTT. Its protein product is CSATGGEKLFF.

This clone was seen a single time. The V call is TRBV14, the J call TRBJ1-3; no clear D gene. In germline, CDR1 is SGHDN, CDR2 FVKESK. V was pared by 1 base and J by 2 bases, with 3 bases between. The CDR3 is made up of 13 amino acids. Here the CDR3 DNA reads TGTGCCAGCAGCCAAGTTACTGGAAACACCATATATTTT. Its protein product is CASSQVTGNTIYF.

This clone was found once. This chain uses TRBV28 with TRBJ1-5; D call uncertain. CDR1 and CDR2 (germline): MDHEN, SYDVKM. V lost 3 bases, J lost 7 bases, and 7 bases lay in between. The CDR3 contains 12 residues. The CDR3 bases are TGTGCCAGCAGTTTCCGCGGGCAGCCCCAGCATTTT. Its translation is CASSFRGQPQHF.

V usage is TRBV6-5 and J usage is TRBJ1-1; D might be TRBD1 (6 bases). The germline V gene encodes CDR1 MNHEY and CDR2 SVGAGI. CDR3 length: 15 amino acids. The ends were cut back, 4 bases at V and 2 bases at J, with 14 bases in the middle. Here the CDR3 DNA reads TGTGCCAGCAGTTCCGCCCCGGGGGGCAACACTGAAGCTTTCTTT. Translation: CASSSAPGGNTEAFF.

The count of this clone is one. The chain carries TRBV7-8 and TRBJ1-6, with no clear D. V was shortened by 1 base and J by 1 base, with 5 bases between the two germline ends. Germline V gene data show CDR1 as SGHVS and CDR2 as FQNEAQ. This CDR3 has 15 amino acids. The CDR3 spells CASSLGRSYNSPLHF. The CDR3 DNA is TGTGCCAGCAGCTTAGGCAGATCCTATAATTCACCCCTCCACTTT.

The CDR3 nucleotides read TGTGCCAGCAAAGGACTAGCGGGAGGCACCGGGGAGCTGTTTTTT. Its translation is CASKGLAGGTGELFF. This chain connects TRBV6-5 to TRBJ2-2; TRBD2 agrees at 14 bases. Unmatched junction bases numbered 2, after V lost 7 bases and J lost 4 bases. Germline CDR1 and CDR2: MNHEY and SVGAGI. There are 15 residues in the CDR3.